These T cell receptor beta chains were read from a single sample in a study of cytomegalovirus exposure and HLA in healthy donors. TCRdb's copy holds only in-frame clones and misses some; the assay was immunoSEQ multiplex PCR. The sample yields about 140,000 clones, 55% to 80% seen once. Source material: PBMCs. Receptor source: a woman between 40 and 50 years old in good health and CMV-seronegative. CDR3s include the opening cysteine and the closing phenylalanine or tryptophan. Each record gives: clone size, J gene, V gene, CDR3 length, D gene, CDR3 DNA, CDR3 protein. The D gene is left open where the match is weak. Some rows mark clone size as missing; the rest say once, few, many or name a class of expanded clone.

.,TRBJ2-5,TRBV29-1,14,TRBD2,TGCAGCGTTGAGCTAGCGGGGGGCGGGGAGACCCAGTACTTC,CSVELAGGGETQYF
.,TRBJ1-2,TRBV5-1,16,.,TGCGCCAGCAGCTTGGACATTGCGGCTTCTAGGTATGGCTACACCTTC,CASSLDIAASRYGYTF
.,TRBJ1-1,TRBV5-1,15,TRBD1,TGCGCCAGTTCCATTTCTCAGGGGGCGGCCACTGAAGCTTTCTTT,CASSISQGAATEAFF
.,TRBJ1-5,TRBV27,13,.,TGTGCCAGCAGTGACAGCCTCGGTCAGCCCCAGCATTTT,CASSDSLGQPQHF
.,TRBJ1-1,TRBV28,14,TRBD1,TGTGCCAGCAGCCCTCTCGTTCTACAGGGGACGGCTTTCTTT,CASSPLVLQGTAFF
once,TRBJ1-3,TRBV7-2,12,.,TGTGCCAGCAGCCCACAGCGAAACACCATATATTTT,CASSPQRNTIYF
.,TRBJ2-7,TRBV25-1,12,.,TGTGCCAGCAGTGACTATTCCTACGAGCAGTACTTC,CASSDYSYEQYF
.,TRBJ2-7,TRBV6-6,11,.,TGTGCCAGCAGTTCAAACTACGAGCAGTACTTC,CASSSNYEQYF
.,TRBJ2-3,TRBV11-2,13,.,TGTGCCAGCAGCGACGAGGTTGCGGATACGCAGTATTTT,CASSDEVADTQYF
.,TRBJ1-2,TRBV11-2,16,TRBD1,TGTGCCAGCGGTCTCTGGGACAGGACAACTAACTATGGCTACACCTTC,CASGLWDRTTNYGYTF
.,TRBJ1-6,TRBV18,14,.,TGTGCCAGCTCACCAGGAGGGAAAGATTCACCCCTCCACTTT,CASSPGGKDSPLHF
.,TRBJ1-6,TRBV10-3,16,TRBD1,TGTGCCATCAGTCCCCGGGGGACAGATAGTAATTCACCCCTCCACTTT,CAISPRGTDSNSPLHF
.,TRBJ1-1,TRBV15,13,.,TGTGCCACCAGCGGAGGAGGGAGTACTGAAGCTTTCTTT,CATSGGGSTEAFF
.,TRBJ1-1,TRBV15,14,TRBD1,TGTGCCACCAGTGTGGACAGGGGGCTTTCTGAAGCTTTCTTT,CATSVDRGLSEAFF
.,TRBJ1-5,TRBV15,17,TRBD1,TGTGCCACCAGCAGAGATCGGGGATCACAGGGGAATCAGCCCCAGCATTTT,CATSRDRGSQGNQPQHF
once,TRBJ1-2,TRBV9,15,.,TGTGCCAGCAGCGCCGGGGGGGGGTCCCACTATGGCTACACCTTC,CASSAGGGSHYGYTF
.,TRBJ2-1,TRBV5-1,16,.,TGCGCCAGCAGCTCCCGGGGTTTCACTAGCATCAATGAGCAGTTCTTC,CASSSRGFTSINEQFF
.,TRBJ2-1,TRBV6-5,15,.,TGTGCCAGCAGTCCCCGGGACTGGGTAGGATATGAGCAGTTCTTC,CASSPRDWVGYEQFF
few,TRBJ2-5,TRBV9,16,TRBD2,TGTGCCAGCAGCCTTCGACCTAGCGGGGGGAAAGAGACCCAGTACTTC,CASSLRPSGGKETQYF
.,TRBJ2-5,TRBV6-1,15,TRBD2,TGTGCCAGCAGTGAATTAGCGGGGGGCCTGGAGACCCAGTACTTC,CASSELAGGLETQYF
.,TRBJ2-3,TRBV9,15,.,TGTGCCAGCAGCGTATCGTCAGGGGCTCCAGATACGCAGTATTTT,CASSVSSGAPDTQYF
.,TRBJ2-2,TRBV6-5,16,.,TGTGCCAGCAGTTACTCGGCAGAAGAGAACACCGGGGAGCTGTTTTTT,CASSYSAEENTGELFF
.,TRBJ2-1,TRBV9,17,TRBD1,TGTGCCAGCAGCGTGCCCCCGGGACAGCTATCCTACAATGAGCAGTTCTTC,CASSVPPGQLSYNEQFF
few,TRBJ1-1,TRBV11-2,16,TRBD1,TGTGCCAGCAGCTCCCGGGACAGGGTTCGTCATGATGAAGCTTTCTTT,CASSSRDRVRHDEAFF
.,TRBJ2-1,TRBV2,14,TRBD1,TGTGCCAGCAGTCGGACAGGGGGCAGGGATGAGCAGTTCTTC,CASSRTGGRDEQFF
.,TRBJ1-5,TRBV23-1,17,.,TGCGCCAGCAGTCAATCTGGGGGCAGGGGCACCAATCAGCCCCAGCATTTT,CASSQSGGRGTNQPQHF
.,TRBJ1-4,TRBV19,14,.,TGTGCCAGTAGCTTCGGACAGCTTAATGAAAAACTGTTTTTT,CASSFGQLNEKLFF
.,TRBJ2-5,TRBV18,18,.,TGTGCCAGCTCACGAACCCTAGCTCTGGGGAACAAAGGGGAGACCCAGTACTTC,CASSRTLALGNKGETQYF
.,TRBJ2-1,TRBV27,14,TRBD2,TGTGCCAGCAGCTTGCAGACTAGCGGGGGGCCGCAGTTCTTC,CASSLQTSGGPQFF
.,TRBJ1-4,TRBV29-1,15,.,TGCAGCGTTGAAGAGGGGAGGGATGCAGATGAAAAACTGTTTTTT,CSVEEGRDADEKLFF
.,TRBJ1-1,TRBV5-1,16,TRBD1,TGCGCCAGCAGCTTGGGTTCCCAGGGGGTGATGACTGAAGCTTTCTTT,CASSLGSQGVMTEAFF
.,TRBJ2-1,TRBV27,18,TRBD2,TGTGCCAGCAGTTTTTCCCCCGGACTAGCGGGTTCCTACAATGAGCAGTTCTTC,CASSFSPGLAGSYNEQFF
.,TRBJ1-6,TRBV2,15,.,TGTGCCAGCAGTCTGACAGGCCTGGGTAATTCACCCCTCCACTTT,CASSLTGLGNSPLHF